This T cell receptor (beta chain) is from a study of blood T cell repertoires in COVID-19. Overall study context: The samples span acute and convalescent COVID-19 from the United States, Italy and Spain.

The germline V gene has CDR1 MDHEN and CDR2 SYDVKM. With V trimmed by 3 bases and J by 4 bases, 6 bases remained unmatched. This CDR3 has 16 amino acids. Membership in each cohort depended on participant-reported clinical history. Resolution of symptoms, clearance, or two negative PCRs was present in recovered Cohort 3 donors. Profiled with immunoSEQ multiplex PCR; TCRdb holds only in-frame clones, not every one. The table has about 250,000 clones, 75% to 90% seen once. This chain links TRBV28 with TRBJ1-2; TRBD1 matches at 12 bases. Material for sequencing was PBMCs or T cells enriched from blood (not recorded which). The receptor's source is a woman aged 30 to 39 who had recovered from COVID-19. The CDR3, as DNA: TGTGCCAGCAGTTTGATACCGGGACAGGGGGCCTATGGCTACACCTTC. This gives the protein CASSLIPGQGAYGYTF.